A single T cell receptor beta chain is shown here with its context. The antigen is undetermined. The CDR3 spans 15 residues. Trimming took 1 base from V and 6 from J, leaving 13 bases between them. CDR1 is MGHRA, CDR2 YSYEKL, per germline. The data are from a study of graft-versus-host responses after intestinal transplantation. Libraries were prepared by immunoSEQ multiplex PCR; TCRdb keeps only in-frame clonotypes and omits some of them. The repertoire holds approximately 99,000 clones, with approximately 90% as singletons. V and J are TRBV4-1 and TRBJ2-1; D not resolved. Sequences were derived from unstimulated CD8+ T cells sorted from spleen or lymph node cells, sampled before transplant. This receptor was taken from a human donor who was the organ donor for an intestinal transplant. The CDR3 sequence: CASSQVGWAFNEQFF. DNA of the CDR3: TGCGCCAGCAGCCAAGTTGGTTGGGCTTTCAATGAGCAGTTCTTC.